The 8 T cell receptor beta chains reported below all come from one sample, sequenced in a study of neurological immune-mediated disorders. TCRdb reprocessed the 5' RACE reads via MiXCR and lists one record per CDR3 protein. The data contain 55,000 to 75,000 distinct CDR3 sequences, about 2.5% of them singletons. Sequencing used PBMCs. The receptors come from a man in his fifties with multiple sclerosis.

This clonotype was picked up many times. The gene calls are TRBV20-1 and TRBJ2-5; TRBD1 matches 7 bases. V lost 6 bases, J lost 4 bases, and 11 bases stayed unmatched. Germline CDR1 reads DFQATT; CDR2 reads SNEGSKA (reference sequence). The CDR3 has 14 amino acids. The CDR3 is CSAREGTAAETQYF. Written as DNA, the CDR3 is TGCAGTGCCAGGGAAGGGACAGCGGCAGAGACCCAGTACTTC.

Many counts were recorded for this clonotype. CDR3 loop: CASSLTGVNEKLFF. CDR3 sequence (DNA): TGTGCCAGCAGTTTGACAGGGGTTAATGAAAAACTGTTTTTT. The chain is built from TRBV12-3 or TRBV12-4 and TRBJ1-4; 8 nucleotides agree with TRBD1. The CDR3 is made up of 14 amino acids. The trim removed 3 bases at V and 4 bases at J, leaving 1 base unmatched.

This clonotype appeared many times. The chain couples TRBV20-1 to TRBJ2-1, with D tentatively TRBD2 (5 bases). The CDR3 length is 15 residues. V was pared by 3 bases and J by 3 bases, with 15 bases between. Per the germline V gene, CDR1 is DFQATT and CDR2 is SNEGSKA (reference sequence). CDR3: CSASEGSEIYNEQFF. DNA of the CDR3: TGCAGTGCTAGCGAGGGTAGCGAGATCTACAATGAGCAGTTCTTC.

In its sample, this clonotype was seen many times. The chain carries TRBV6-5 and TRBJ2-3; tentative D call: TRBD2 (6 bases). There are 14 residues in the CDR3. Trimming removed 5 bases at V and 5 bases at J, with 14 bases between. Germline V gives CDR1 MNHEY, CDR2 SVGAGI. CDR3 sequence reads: CASSARGAQDTQYF. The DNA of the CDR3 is TGTGCCAGCAGTGCTCGCGGGGCACAAGATACGCAGTATTTT.

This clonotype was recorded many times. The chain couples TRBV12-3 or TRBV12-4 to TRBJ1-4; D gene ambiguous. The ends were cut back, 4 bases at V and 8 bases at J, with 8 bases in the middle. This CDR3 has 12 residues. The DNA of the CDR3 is TGTGCCAGCAGTTCCCCTGGCGAAAAACTGTTTTTT. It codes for CASSSPGEKLFF.

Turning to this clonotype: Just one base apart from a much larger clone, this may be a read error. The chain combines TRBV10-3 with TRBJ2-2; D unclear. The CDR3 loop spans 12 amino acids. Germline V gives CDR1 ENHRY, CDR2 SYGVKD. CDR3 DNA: TGTGACATCAGTGAGTCAACCGGGGAGCTGTTTTTT. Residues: CDISESTGELFF.

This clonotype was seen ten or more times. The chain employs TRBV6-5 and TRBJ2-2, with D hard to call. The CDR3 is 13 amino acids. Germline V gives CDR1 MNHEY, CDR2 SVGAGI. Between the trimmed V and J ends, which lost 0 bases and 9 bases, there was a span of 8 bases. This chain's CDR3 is CASSYSPPRELFF. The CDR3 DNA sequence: TGTGCCAGCAGTTACTCTCCCCCCAGGGAGCTGTTTTTT.

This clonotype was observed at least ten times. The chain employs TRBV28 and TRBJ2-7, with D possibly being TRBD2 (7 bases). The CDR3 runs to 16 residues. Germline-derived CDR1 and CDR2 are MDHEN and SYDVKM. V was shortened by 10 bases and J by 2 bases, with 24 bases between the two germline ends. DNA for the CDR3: TGTGCCACCTTCCCAGGAGGGGGGGGGCGGACCTACGAGCAGTACTTC. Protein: CATFPGGGGRTYEQYF.